One sample yielded the 8 T cell receptor beta chains listed below, sequenced in a study of blood T cell repertoires in COVID-19. The table came from immunoSEQ multiplex PCR; TCRdb's copy has only in-frame clones and leaves some out. Altogether 150,000 to 200,000 clones are present, around 73% being singletons, with the ten largest covering around 15%. Material: PBMCs or T cells enriched from blood (not recorded which). These receptors were collected from a woman in her forties or fifties who had recovered from COVID-19.

This clone was seen just once. The rearrangement joins TRBV27 to TRBJ2-3; 13 bases agree with TRBD2. The germline V gene has CDR1 MNHEY and CDR2 SMNVEV (reference sequence). CDR3 length equals 15 residues. Trimming cost V 5 bases and J 11 bases; bases outside gene matches: 10. This CDR3 is CASSIGLAGVGRQYF. CDR3 DNA sequence: TGTGCCAGCAGTATCGGACTAGCGGGGGTAGGAAGGCAGTATTTT.

In this sample, this clone turned up once. The J gene is TRBJ1-2, the V gene TRBV18; D remains ambiguous. V was shortened by 3 bases and J by 4 bases, with 12 bases between the two germline ends. Germline V gene sequence: CDR1 KGHSH, CDR2 LQKENI. The CDR3 totals 14 residues. CDR3 residues: CASSPEQLSYGYTF. The CDR3 DNA reads as TGTGCCAGCTCACCGGAGCAACTTAGCTATGGCTACACCTTC.

The chain has TRBV6-2 or TRBV6-3 and TRBJ2-2, with 8 positions matching TRBD2. Germline assignment: CDR1 MNHEY and CDR2 SVGEGT. The V and J ends lost 2 bases and 0 bases, in that order; junction bases with no gene match: 5. The length of the CDR3 is 17 residues. The CDR3 DNA reads TGTGCCAGCAGTTACCCAAGCGGGAGCCCGAACACCGGGGAGCTGTTTTTT. Protein sequence: CASSYPSGSPNTGELFF.

The gene calls are TRBV5-4 and TRBJ1-1; TRBD1 might be the D (6 bases). Per germline, CDR1 SGHNT and CDR2 YYREEE (reference sequence). This CDR3 is built from 18 residues. V gave up 3 bases and J gave up 7 bases, with 28 bases separating them. CDR3 in amino acids: CASSSSQVRAGGFNEAFF. CDR3 bases: TGTGCCAGCAGCTCCTCGCAGGTGCGGGCGGGGGGCTTTAATGAAGCTTTCTTT.

This chain links TRBV21-1 with TRBJ2-1; whether TRBD2, the table's D call, matches the DNA was not checked. TRBV21-1 has pseudogene status. The CDR3 contains 19 residues. CDR3 DNA: TGTGCCAGCAATATGAAACTAGCGGGGATTGCCTACCTGTACAATGAGCAGTTCTTC. Residues: CASNMKLAGIAYLYNEQFF.

The chain uses TRBV5-1 and TRBJ2-3; D is perhaps TRBD1 (5 bases). Trimming removed 6 bases at V and 2 bases at J, with 16 bases between. The CDR3 contains 15 residues. In germline, CDR1 is SGHRS, CDR2 YFSETQ. The CDR3 spells CASKGYSTATDTQYF. CDR3 coding DNA: TGCGCCAGCAAGGGGTACTCTACGGCCACAGATACGCAGTATTTT.

This clone came up a few times. The chain uses TRBV3-1 (or the pseudogene TRBV3-2) and TRBJ2-7, with 7 bases aligning to TRBD2. The CDR3 sequence is 14 residues long. Germline V gene sequence: CDR1 LGHDT, CDR2 YNNKEL (reference sequence). With 4 bases clipped from V and 6 bases from J, the junction kept 9 bases outside the gene matches. The CDR3 loop reads CASSPAGGRAEQYF. CDR3 nucleotide sequence: TGTGCCAGCAGCCCCGCTGGGGGGAGGGCCGAGCAGTACTTC.

The chain employs TRBV18 and TRBJ1-1; D unresolved. The CDR3 is 16 amino acids. Germline loops: CDR1 KGHSH, CDR2 LQKENI. Trimming stripped 2 bases from V and 0 bases from J, with 13 bases between. Here the CDR3 DNA reads TGTGCCAGCTCACCAAGGCGGACTTCATTGAACACTGAAGCTTTCTTT. It translates to CASSPRRTSLNTEAFF.